The entry below gives a single T cell receptor beta chain sequence along with its context. Its target is not known. Here immunoSEQ multiplex PCR was the method, and the copy in TCRdb shows in-frame clones only, minus some. This table has 200,000 to 250,000 clones, about 95% appearing once. The sample originates from a study of T cell responses to AZD1222 COVID-19 vaccine. Study-wide results and caveats: A mostly white British donor set with more females was recruited, and clonal diversity was possibly underestimated. Two doses of AZD1222 preceded a rise in Spike-specific TCR breadth and depth.

Trimming left V 4 bases short and J 5 bases short, with 11 bases between. The CDR3 covers 14 residues. Germline values: CDR1 MGHRA, CDR2 YSYEKL. The sequences come from peripheral blood, collected 28 days after the second dose of the MenACWY control vaccine. This clonotype was obtained from an adult who received the MenACWY meningococcal vaccine as a control. The rearrangement uses TRBV4-1 and TRBJ1-4; unclear D gene. The CDR3 DNA sequence: TGCGCCAGCAGCCCGATTGACGGGAATGAAAAACTGTTTTTT. It codes for CASSPIDGNEKLFF.